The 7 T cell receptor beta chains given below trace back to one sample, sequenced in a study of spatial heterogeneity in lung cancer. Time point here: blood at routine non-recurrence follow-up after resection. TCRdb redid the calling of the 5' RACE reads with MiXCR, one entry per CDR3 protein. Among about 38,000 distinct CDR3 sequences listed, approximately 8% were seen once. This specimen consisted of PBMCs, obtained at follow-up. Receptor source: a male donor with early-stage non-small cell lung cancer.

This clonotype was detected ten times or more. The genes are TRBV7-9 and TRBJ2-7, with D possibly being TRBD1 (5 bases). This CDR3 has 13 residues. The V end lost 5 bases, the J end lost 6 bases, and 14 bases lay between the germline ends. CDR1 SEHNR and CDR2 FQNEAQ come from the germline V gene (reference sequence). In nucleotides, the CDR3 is TGTGCCAGCAGCAACTCTCAGGGTAGCGAGCAGTACTTC. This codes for CASSNSQGSEQYF.

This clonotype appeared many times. The CDR3 coding sequence is TGTGCCAGCAGCTCAAAACAGGGGGCATCTGGAAACACCATATATTTT. Translated: CASSSKQGASGNTIYF. The chain recombines TRBV7-3 with TRBJ1-3; TRBD1 aligns across 9 bases. Germline assignment: CDR1 SGHTA and CDR2 FQGTGA. The CDR3 has 16 amino acids. Losses at the gene ends were 4 bases for V and 1 base for J; bases not matched to a gene: 5.

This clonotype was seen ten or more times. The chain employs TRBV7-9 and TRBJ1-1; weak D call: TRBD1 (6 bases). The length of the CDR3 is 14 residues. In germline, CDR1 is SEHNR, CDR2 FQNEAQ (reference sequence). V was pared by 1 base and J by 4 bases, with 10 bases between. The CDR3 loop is CASSLEGGVTEAFF. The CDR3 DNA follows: TGTGCCAGCAGCTTAGAGGGGGGAGTCACTGAAGCTTTCTTT.

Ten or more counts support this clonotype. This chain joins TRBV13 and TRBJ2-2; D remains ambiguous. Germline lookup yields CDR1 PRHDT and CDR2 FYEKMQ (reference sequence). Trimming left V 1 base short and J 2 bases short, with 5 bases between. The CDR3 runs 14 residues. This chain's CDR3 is CASSLETNTGELFF. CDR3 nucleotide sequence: TGTGCCAGCAGCTTAGAAACTAACACCGGGGAGCTGTTTTTT.

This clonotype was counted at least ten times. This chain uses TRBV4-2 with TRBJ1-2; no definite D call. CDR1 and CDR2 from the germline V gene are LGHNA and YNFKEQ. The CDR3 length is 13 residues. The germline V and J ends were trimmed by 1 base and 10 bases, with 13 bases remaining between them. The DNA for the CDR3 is TGTGCCAGCAGCCAAGCCCTTGAAAGGATCTACACCTTC. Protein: CASSQALERIYTF.

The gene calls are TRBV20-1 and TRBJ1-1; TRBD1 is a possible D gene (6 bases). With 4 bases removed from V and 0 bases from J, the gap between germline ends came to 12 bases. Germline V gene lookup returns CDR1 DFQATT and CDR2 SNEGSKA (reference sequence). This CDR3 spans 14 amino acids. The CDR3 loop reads CSAKQGSMNTEAFF. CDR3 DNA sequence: TGCAGTGCTAAACAGGGAAGCATGAACACTGAAGCTTTCTTT.

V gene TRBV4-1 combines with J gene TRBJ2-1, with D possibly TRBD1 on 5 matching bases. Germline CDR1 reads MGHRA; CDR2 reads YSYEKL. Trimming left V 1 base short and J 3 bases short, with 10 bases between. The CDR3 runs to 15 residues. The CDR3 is CASSQAQDFYNEQFF. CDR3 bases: TGCGCCAGCAGCCAAGCACAGGATTTCTACAATGAGCAGTTCTTC.